This TCR beta chain stems from a study of T cell responses to AZD1222 COVID-19 vaccine. At the level of the study: Second-dose intervals near 4 or 12 weeks were combined.

To note about this clone: Its antigen is not identified.

Study-level points and caveats: Variant regions that are unmutated are reportedly the target of nearly half of spike-specific TCRs. Baseline seropositivity occurred in only a handful of AZD1222 recipients.

V lost 4 bases, J lost 7 bases, and 17 bases lay in between. The CDR3 covers 16 residues. Germline V gives CDR1 MNHEY, CDR2 SMNVEV (reference sequence). Produced via immunoSEQ multiplex PCR; TCRdb's table is partial and in-frame only. The sample lists approximately 100,000 clones; around 87% were seen once. The clonotype originates from an adult in good health. V is TRBV27 and J is TRBJ1-6; D uncertain. Sequences were derived from peripheral blood, sampled on day 0 of AZD1222 vaccination. The CDR3 reads CASSSRRRTENSPLHF. The CDR3 DNA is TGTGCCAGCAGTTCCCGCCGGCGGACCGAGAATTCACCCCTCCACTTT.